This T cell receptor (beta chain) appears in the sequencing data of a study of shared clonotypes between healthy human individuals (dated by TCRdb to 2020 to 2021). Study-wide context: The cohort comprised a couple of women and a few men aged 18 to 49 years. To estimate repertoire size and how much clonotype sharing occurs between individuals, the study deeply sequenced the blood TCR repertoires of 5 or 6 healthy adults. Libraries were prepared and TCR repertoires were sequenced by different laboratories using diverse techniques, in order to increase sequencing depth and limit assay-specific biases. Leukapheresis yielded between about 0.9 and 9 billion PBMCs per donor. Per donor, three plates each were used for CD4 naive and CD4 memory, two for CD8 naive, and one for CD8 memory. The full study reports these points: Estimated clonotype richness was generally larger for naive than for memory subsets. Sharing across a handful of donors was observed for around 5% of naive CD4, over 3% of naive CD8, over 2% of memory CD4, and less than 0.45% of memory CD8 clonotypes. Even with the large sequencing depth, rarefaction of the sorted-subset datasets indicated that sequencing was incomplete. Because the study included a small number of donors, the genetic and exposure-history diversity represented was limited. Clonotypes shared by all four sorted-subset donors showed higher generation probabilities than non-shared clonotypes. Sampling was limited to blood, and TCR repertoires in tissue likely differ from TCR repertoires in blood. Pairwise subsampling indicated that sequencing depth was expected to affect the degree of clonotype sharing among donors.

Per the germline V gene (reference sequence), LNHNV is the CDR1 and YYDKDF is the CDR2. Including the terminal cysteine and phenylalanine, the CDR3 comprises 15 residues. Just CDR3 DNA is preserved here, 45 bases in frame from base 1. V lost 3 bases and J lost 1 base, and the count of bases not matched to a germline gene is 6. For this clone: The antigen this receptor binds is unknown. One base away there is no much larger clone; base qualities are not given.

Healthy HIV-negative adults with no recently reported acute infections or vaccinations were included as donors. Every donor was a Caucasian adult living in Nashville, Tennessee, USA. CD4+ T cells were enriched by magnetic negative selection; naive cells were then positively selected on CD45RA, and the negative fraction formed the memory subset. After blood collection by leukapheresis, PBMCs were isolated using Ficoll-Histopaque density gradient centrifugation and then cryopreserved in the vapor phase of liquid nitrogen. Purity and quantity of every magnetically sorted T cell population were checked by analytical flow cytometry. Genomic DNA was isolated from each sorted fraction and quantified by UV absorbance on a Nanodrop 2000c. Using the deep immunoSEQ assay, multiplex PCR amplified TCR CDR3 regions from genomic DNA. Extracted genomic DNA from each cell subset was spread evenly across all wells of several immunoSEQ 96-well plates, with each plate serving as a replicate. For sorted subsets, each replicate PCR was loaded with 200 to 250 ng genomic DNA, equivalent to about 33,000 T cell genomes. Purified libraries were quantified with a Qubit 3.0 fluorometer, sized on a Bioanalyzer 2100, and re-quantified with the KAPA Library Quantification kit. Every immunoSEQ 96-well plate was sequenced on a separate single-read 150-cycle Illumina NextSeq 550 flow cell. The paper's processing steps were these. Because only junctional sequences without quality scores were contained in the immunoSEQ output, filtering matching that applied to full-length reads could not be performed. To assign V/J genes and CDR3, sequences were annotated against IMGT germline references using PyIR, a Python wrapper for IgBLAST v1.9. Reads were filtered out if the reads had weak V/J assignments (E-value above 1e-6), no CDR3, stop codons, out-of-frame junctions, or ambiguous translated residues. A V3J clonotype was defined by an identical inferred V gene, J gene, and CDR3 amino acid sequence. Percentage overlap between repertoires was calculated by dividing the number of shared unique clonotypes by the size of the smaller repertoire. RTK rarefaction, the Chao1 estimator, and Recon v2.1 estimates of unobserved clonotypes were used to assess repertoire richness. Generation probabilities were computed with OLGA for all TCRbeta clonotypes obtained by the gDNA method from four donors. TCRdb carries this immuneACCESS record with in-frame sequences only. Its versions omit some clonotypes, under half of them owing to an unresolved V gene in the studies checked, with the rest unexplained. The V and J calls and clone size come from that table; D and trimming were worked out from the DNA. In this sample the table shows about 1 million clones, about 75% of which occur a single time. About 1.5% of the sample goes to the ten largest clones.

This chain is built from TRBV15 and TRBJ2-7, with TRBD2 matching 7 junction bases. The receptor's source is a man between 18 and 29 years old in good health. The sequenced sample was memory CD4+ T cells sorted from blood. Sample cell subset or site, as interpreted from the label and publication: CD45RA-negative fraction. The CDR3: CATSRGGLRSYEQYF. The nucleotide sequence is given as TGTGCCACCAGCAGGGGGGGGTTAAGGTCCTACGAGCAGTACTTC. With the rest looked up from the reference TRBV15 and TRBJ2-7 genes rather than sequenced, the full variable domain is DAMVIQNPRYQVTQFGKPVTLSCSQTLNHNVMYWYQQKSSQAPKLLFHYYDKDFNNEADTPDNFQSRRPNTSFCFLDIRSPGLGDTAMYLCATSRGGLRSYEQYFGPGTRLTVT.